The rows below give T cell receptor beta chains drawn from one sample of a study of cytomegalovirus exposure and HLA in healthy donors. The assay was immunoSEQ multiplex PCR, and TCRdb's table has in-frame clones only and misses some. The sample includes about 56,000 clones, more than 90% of them seen just once. The sequencing input was PBMCs. These receptors were taken from a man between 18 and 29 years old in good health and CMV-seronegative. The CDR3 runs from the conserved cysteine through the conserved F or W. Each record gives: CDR3 protein, CDR3 DNA, clone size, J gene, D gene, V gene. A D gene is named only where the DNA matches it firmly. Size values are once, few and many counts, or a class for expanded clones, and some rows have none.

CDR3aa: CASSLRSDYTYEQYF
CDR3nt: TGTGCCAGCAGTTTACGTAGCGACTACACCTACGAGCAGTACTTC
abundance: few
j_gene: TRBJ2-7
d_gene: NA
v_gene: TRBV27

CDR3aa: CASSLDSANTGELFF
CDR3nt: TGCGCCAGCAGCCTCGACAGTGCGAACACCGGGGAGCTGTTTTTT
abundance: NA
j_gene: TRBJ2-2
d_gene: NA
v_gene: TRBV5-1

CDR3aa: CASQGRDRINTEAFF
CDR3nt: TGTGCCAGCCAAGGGCGGGACAGAATAAACACTGAAGCTTTCTTT
abundance: NA
j_gene: TRBJ1-1
d_gene: TRBD1
v_gene: TRBV2

CDR3aa: CASSQLRQREVPYEQYF
CDR3nt: TGTGCCAGCAGCCAATTAAGACAGCGGGAGGTACCCTACGAGCAGTACTTC
abundance: NA
j_gene: TRBJ2-7
d_gene: TRBD2
v_gene: TRBV14

CDR3aa: CGTSGGYGGEQFF
CDR3nt: TGCGGCACTAGCGGGGGATATGGGGGTGAGCAGTTCTTC
abundance: NA
j_gene: TRBJ2-1
d_gene: TRBD2
v_gene: TRBV10-1

CDR3aa: CASSLSGRAGEQFF
CDR3nt: TGTGCCAGCAGCTTAAGCGGGAGGGCCGGCGAGCAGTTCTTC
abundance: NA
j_gene: TRBJ2-1
d_gene: TRBD2
v_gene: TRBV7-2

CDR3aa: CASSPVDRGTGANEKLFF
CDR3nt: TGTGCCAGCAGCCCCGTCGACAGGGGGACGGGGGCTAATGAAAAACTGTTTTTT
abundance: NA
j_gene: TRBJ1-4
d_gene: TRBD1
v_gene: TRBV14

CDR3aa: CASSQIAAYEQYF
CDR3nt: TGCGCCAGCAGCCAGATAGCGGCCTACGAGCAGTACTTC
abundance: NA
j_gene: TRBJ2-7
d_gene: NA
v_gene: TRBV4-1

CDR3aa: CASSSQGADGYTF
CDR3nt: TGTGCCAGCAGTTCGCAGGGCGCAGATGGCTACACCTTC
abundance: NA
j_gene: TRBJ1-2
d_gene: NA
v_gene: TRBV6-1

CDR3aa: CASSYFVSGANVLTF
CDR3nt: TGTGCCAGCAGTTACTTCGTCTCTGGGGCCAACGTCCTGACTTTC
abundance: NA
j_gene: TRBJ2-6
d_gene: NA
v_gene: TRBV6-5

CDR3aa: CASSGTGVSGELFF
CDR3nt: TGTGCCAGCAGCGGGACAGGGGTATCCGGGGAGCTGTTTTTT
abundance: NA
j_gene: TRBJ2-2
d_gene: TRBD1
v_gene: TRBV6-1

CDR3aa: CASSTGTSYEQFF
CDR3nt: TGTGCCAGCAGCACGGGGACTAGTTATGAGCAGTTCTTC
abundance: NA
j_gene: TRBJ2-1
d_gene: TRBD2
v_gene: TRBV27

CDR3aa: CASSPGQGHLAKNIQYF
CDR3nt: TGCGCCAGCAGTCCCGGACAGGGGCATTTAGCCAAAAACATTCAGTACTTC
abundance: NA
j_gene: TRBJ2-4
d_gene: TRBD1
v_gene: TRBV10-1

CDR3aa: CASSAEREGIGLTDTQYF
CDR3nt: TGTGCCAGCAGTGCGGAGCGGGAGGGCATTGGACTCACAGATACGCAGTATTTT
abundance: NA
j_gene: TRBJ2-3
d_gene: TRBD2
v_gene: TRBV2

CDR3aa: CAISVRTGGREKLFF
CDR3nt: TGTGCCATCAGTGTGAGGACAGGGGGCCGGGAAAAACTGTTTTTT
abundance: NA
j_gene: TRBJ1-4
d_gene: TRBD1
v_gene: TRBV10-3

CDR3aa: CASSLNFRGQEQYF
CDR3nt: TGTGCCAGCAGCTTAAATTTCAGGGGCCAGGAGCAGTACTTC
abundance: NA
j_gene: TRBJ2-7
d_gene: NA
v_gene: TRBV7-2

CDR3aa: CASSLGDSPSHQPQHF
CDR3nt: TGTGCCAGCAGTTTGGGGGACAGTCCGAGCCATCAGCCCCAGCATTTT
abundance: NA
j_gene: TRBJ1-5
d_gene: TRBD1
v_gene: TRBV27

CDR3aa: CASSLRGDTLRDGDNEQFF
CDR3nt: TGTGCCAGCAGCTTACGAGGGGACACCCTTAGAGATGGAGACAATGAGCAGTTCTTC
abundance: NA
j_gene: TRBJ2-1
d_gene: NA
v_gene: TRBV7-2

CDR3aa: CASSLVLAGGPYEQFF
CDR3nt: TGCGCCAGCAGCTTGGTGTTGGCGGGAGGGCCGTATGAGCAGTTCTTC
abundance: NA
j_gene: TRBJ2-1
d_gene: TRBD2
v_gene: TRBV5-1

CDR3aa: CASSRRLAGGADTQYF
CDR3nt: TGTGCCAGCAGCCGACGACTAGCGGGAGGTGCGGATACGCAGTATTTT
abundance: NA
j_gene: TRBJ2-3
d_gene: TRBD2
v_gene: TRBV14

CDR3aa: CASSFRTSGANEQYF
CDR3nt: TGTGCCAGCAGTTTTCGGACTAGCGGGGCCAACGAGCAGTACTTC
abundance: NA
j_gene: TRBJ2-7
d_gene: TRBD2
v_gene: TRBV6-5

CDR3aa: CASSQDLGQGTGELFF
CDR3nt: TGCGCCAGCAGCCAAGATCTAGGACAGGGTACCGGGGAGCTGTTTTTT
abundance: NA
j_gene: TRBJ2-2
d_gene: TRBD1
v_gene: TRBV4-1

CDR3aa: CASSAREAYNEQFF
CDR3nt: TGTGCCAGCAGTGCACGGGAGGCTTACAATGAGCAGTTCTTC
abundance: NA
j_gene: TRBJ2-1
d_gene: TRBD2
v_gene: TRBV2

CDR3aa: CASRPASSYEQYF
CDR3nt: TGTGCCAGTAGGCCGGCTAGCTCCTACGAGCAGTACTTC
abundance: NA
j_gene: TRBJ2-7
d_gene: NA
v_gene: TRBV19

CDR3aa: CASSSNSGRPRAYEQYF
CDR3nt: TGTGCCAGCAGTTCTAATAGCGGGAGACCACGAGCCTACGAGCAGTACTTC
abundance: NA
j_gene: TRBJ2-7
d_gene: TRBD2
v_gene: TRBV28

CDR3aa: CASRGGREETQYF
CDR3nt: TGTGCCAGCAGGGGCGGGAGGGAAGAGACCCAGTACTTC
abundance: NA
j_gene: TRBJ2-5
d_gene: TRBD2
v_gene: TRBV2

CDR3aa: CASSLTGSGANVLTF
CDR3nt: TGTGCCAGCAGCTTAACGGGCTCTGGGGCCAACGTCCTGACTTTC
abundance: NA
j_gene: TRBJ2-6
d_gene: NA
v_gene: TRBV7-2

CDR3aa: CASSRRGSDTQYF
CDR3nt: TGTGCCAGTAGTAGACGAGGTTCAGATACGCAGTATTTT
abundance: NA
j_gene: TRBJ2-3
d_gene: NA
v_gene: TRBV19

CDR3aa: CASRDSGPYNEQFF
CDR3nt: TGTGCCAGCAGGGATAGCGGGCCGTACAATGAGCAGTTCTTC
abundance: few
j_gene: TRBJ2-1
d_gene: TRBD2
v_gene: TRBV28

CDR3aa: CASSRHAETQYF
CDR3nt: TGTGCCAGCAGCCGCCATGCGGAGACCCAGTACTTC
abundance: NA
j_gene: TRBJ2-5
d_gene: NA
v_gene: TRBV11-2

CDR3aa: CASTLAQGNQPQHF
CDR3nt: TGCGCCAGCACCCTCGCACAGGGAAATCAGCCCCAGCATTTT
abundance: NA
j_gene: TRBJ1-5
d_gene: NA
v_gene: TRBV4-1

CDR3aa: CASSEAAGTGNGKLFF
CDR3nt: TGTGCCAGCAGTGAAGCGGCCGGGACAGGGAATGGAAAACTGTTTTTT
abundance: NA
j_gene: TRBJ1-4
d_gene: TRBD1
v_gene: TRBV6-1

CDR3aa: CASSYNTGFSGNTIYF
CDR3nt: TGTGCCAGCAGTTACAACACAGGGTTCTCTGGAAACACCATATATTTT
abundance: NA
j_gene: TRBJ1-3
d_gene: NA
v_gene: TRBV6-5

CDR3aa: CASSGTSGRVEQFF
CDR3nt: TGTGCCAGTAGTGGGACTAGCGGGAGGGTTGAGCAGTTCTTC
abundance: NA
j_gene: TRBJ2-1
d_gene: TRBD2
v_gene: TRBV19

CDR3aa: CASGAGLSANEQFF
CDR3nt: TGTGCCAGCGGTGCTGGACTATCGGCCAATGAGCAGTTCTTC
abundance: NA
j_gene: TRBJ2-1
d_gene: NA
v_gene: TRBV7-2

CDR3aa: CASSLGLGGDTDTQYF
CDR3nt: TGTGCCAGCAGTTTGGGTCTGGGAGGGGACACAGATACGCAGTATTTT
abundance: NA
j_gene: TRBJ2-3
d_gene: TRBD2
v_gene: TRBV28

CDR3aa: CASSTGTSGSGTDTQYF
CDR3nt: TGTGCCAGCAGTACCGGGACTAGCGGGAGTGGCACAGATACGCAGTATTTT
abundance: NA
j_gene: TRBJ2-3
d_gene: TRBD2
v_gene: TRBV6-4

CDR3aa: CSVVDRVGQPQHF
CDR3nt: TGCAGCGTTGTTGACAGGGTCGGTCAGCCCCAGCATTTT
abundance: NA
j_gene: TRBJ1-5
d_gene: TRBD1
v_gene: TRBV29-1

CDR3aa: CASSSIRQGNTEAFF
CDR3nt: TGTGCCAGCAGTTCCATCCGCCAGGGGAACACTGAAGCTTTCTTT
abundance: NA
j_gene: TRBJ1-1
d_gene: NA
v_gene: TRBV11-2

CDR3aa: CASSPTSSRGGEQYF
CDR3nt: TGTGCCAGCAGCCCGACGTCTAGCCGGGGGGGCGAGCAGTACTTC
abundance: NA
j_gene: TRBJ2-7
d_gene: TRBD2
v_gene: TRBV7-2

CDR3aa: CASKPPAGQGITFF
CDR3nt: TGTGCCAGCAAGCCTCCAGCGGGACAGGGTATAACTTTCTTT
abundance: NA
j_gene: TRBJ1-1
d_gene: TRBD1
v_gene: TRBV6-6

CDR3aa: CASSRDRGDEQYF
CDR3nt: TGTGCCAGTAGTAGGGACAGGGGGGACGAGCAGTACTTC
abundance: NA
j_gene: TRBJ2-7
d_gene: TRBD1
v_gene: TRBV19

CDR3aa: CASSERGGGDVAKNIQYF
CDR3nt: TGTGCCAGCAGTGAACGGGGAGGGGGGGACGTAGCCAAAAACATTCAGTACTTC
abundance: NA
j_gene: TRBJ2-4
d_gene: NA
v_gene: TRBV6-1

CDR3aa: CASMYNGETQYF
CDR3nt: TGTGCCAGCATGTATAACGGGGAGACCCAGTACTTC
abundance: NA
j_gene: TRBJ2-5
d_gene: NA
v_gene: TRBV28

CDR3aa: CASSVVSTGGYNEQFF
CDR3nt: TGTGCCAGCAGCGTAGTTTCGACCGGGGGCTACAATGAGCAGTTCTTC
abundance: NA
j_gene: TRBJ2-1
d_gene: NA
v_gene: TRBV9

CDR3aa: CASRASSETQYF
CDR3nt: TGTGCCAGCAGAGCCTCCTCGGAGACCCAGTACTTC
abundance: once
j_gene: TRBJ2-5
d_gene: NA
v_gene: TRBV25-1

CDR3aa: CASSFSPGELFF
CDR3nt: TGTGCCAGCAGTTTTTCCCCAGGGGAGCTGTTTTTT
abundance: NA
j_gene: TRBJ2-2
d_gene: NA
v_gene: TRBV27

CDR3aa: CSVAESDRVYGYTF
CDR3nt: TGCAGCGTTGCCGAATCGGACAGGGTCTATGGCTACACCTTC
abundance: NA
j_gene: TRBJ1-2
d_gene: TRBD1
v_gene: TRBV29-1